These 20 T cell receptor beta chains share one sample of origin, sequenced in a study of shared clonotypes between healthy human individuals. TCRdb keeps only in-frame clones here, not all; method: immunoSEQ multiplex PCR. The sample lists 600,000 to 800,000 clones, 55% to 75% occurring once. Sequencing used memory CD4+ T cells sorted from blood. Regarding subset: CD45RA-negative fraction. The source of these receptors is a woman aged 25-40 years in good health.

The CDR3 sequence is CASSSGSGSSTDTQYF. In DNA form, the CDR3 reads TGTGCCAGCAGCTCCGGGAGCGGGAGTAGCACAGATACGCAGTATTTT. The chain uses TRBV5-4 and TRBJ2-3; 8 bases are a match to TRBD2. V gave up 3 bases and J gave up 0 bases; unmatched junction bases: 6. This CDR3 contains 16 residues. Germline lookup yields CDR1 SGHNT and CDR2 YYREEE (reference sequence).

This sequence joins TRBV9 and TRBJ2-1, with TRBD2 as a possible D gene (6 bases). CDR1 and CDR2 from the germline V gene are SGDLS and YYNGEE. V gave up 5 bases and J gave up 7 bases, with 16 bases separating them. This CDR3 is 14 amino acids long. The CDR3 here is CASSLRGGANEQFF. For the CDR3, the DNA is TGTGCCAGCAGTCTTAGGGGCGGGGCGAATGAGCAGTTCTTC.

J is TRBJ2-7 and V is TRBV4-2; D possibly corresponds to TRBD2 (6 bases). Trimming stripped 4 bases from V and 0 bases from J, with 22 bases between. Per germline, CDR1 LGHNA and CDR2 YNFKEQ. CDR3 size: 18 residues. CDR3 in amino acids: CASSPVGPLGGNSYEQYF. CDR3 bases: TGTGCCAGCAGCCCGGTTGGGCCTCTCGGCGGGAACTCCTACGAGCAGTACTTC.

The chain has TRBV7-3 and TRBJ2-7, with a tentative D call TRBD2 (6 bases). Per germline, CDR1 SGHTA and CDR2 FQGTGA. Between the trimmed V and J ends, which lost 4 bases and 9 bases, there was a span of 19 bases. The length of the CDR3 is 14 residues. This CDR3 reads CASSSAGTLLRQYF. The CDR3 region has the DNA TGTGCCAGCAGCTCCGCCGGGACTCTTCTAAGGCAGTACTTC. Supplemented by reference TRBV7-3 and TRBJ2-7, the full variable domain reads GAGVSQTPSNKVTEKGKYVELRCDPISGHTALYWYRQSLGQGPEFLIYFQGTGAADDSGLPNDRFFAVRPEGSVSTLKIQRTERGDSAVYLCASSSAGTLLRQYFGPGTRLTVT.

The rearrangement uses TRBV2 and TRBJ2-7; D perhaps matches TRBD1 (6 bases). CDR1 is SNHLY, CDR2 FYNNEI, per germline. V lost 1 base and J lost 2, with 9 bases in between. The CDR3 is 14 amino acids. DNA of the CDR3: TGTGCCAGCAGTGAAGGCTGGACAGCCTACGAGCAGTACTTC. As protein: CASSEGWTAYEQYF.

J is TRBJ2-5 and V is TRBV11-2; D not resolved. Germline V lookup: CDR1 SGHAT, CDR2 FQNNGV. This CDR3 is built from 14 residues. V lost 2 bases and J 1 base, leaving 8 bases between the germline ends. This chain's CDR3 is CASSLNTVQETQYF. The CDR3 nucleotides read TGTGCCAGCAGCTTAAACACAGTCCAAGAGACCCAGTACTTC.

The genes are TRBV6-1 and TRBJ2-2; 8 bases are a match to TRBD1. Germline V gene data show CDR1 as MNHNS and CDR2 as SASEGT. The ends lost 3 bases at V and 1 base at J; junction bases unmatched: 4. This CDR3 is 16 amino acids long. CDR3 DNA sequence: TGTGCCAGCAGTGAGCAGGGGGCGCGGAACACCGGGGAGCTGTTTTTT. Protein sequence: CASSEQGARNTGELFF.

The chain carries TRBV6-5 and TRBJ2-3; no definite D call. Trimming left V 3 bases short and J 0 bases short, with 4 bases between. The length of the CDR3 is 13 residues. Germline-derived CDR1 and CDR2 are MNHEY and SVGAGI. The CDR3 DNA reads TGTGCCAGCAGTTATCAGAGCACAGATACGCAGTATTTT. It yields the protein CASSYQSTDTQYF.

This sequence joins TRBV18 and TRBJ1-5; D is uncertain. Trimming cost V 4 bases and J 6 bases, with 10 bases left between them. This CDR3 spans 13 amino acids. Germline CDR1 and CDR2: KGHSH and LQKENI. This CDR3 is CASSLGPGQPQHF. The CDR3 DNA reads as TGTGCCAGCTCACTGGGTCCGGGTCAGCCCCAGCATTTT. Full variable domain (remainder filled in from reference TRBV18 and TRBJ1-5): NAGVMQNPRHLVRRRGQEARLRCSPMKGHSHVYWYRQLPEEGLKFMVYLQKENIIDESGMPKERFSAEFPKEGPSILRIQQVVRGDSAAYFCASSLGPGQPQHFGDGTRLSIL.

The CDR3 coding sequence is TGTGCCAGCAGCGACGGACAGGGTCCAACGCCTACCTACTATGGCTACACCTTC. It codes for CASSDGQGPTPTYYGYTF. The chain carries TRBV7-9 and TRBJ1-2, with 8 bases identical to TRBD1. Germline values: CDR1 SEHNR, CDR2 FQNEAQ (reference sequence). The CDR3 loop spans 18 amino acids. V lost 5 bases, J lost 3 bases, and 17 bases stayed unmatched.

The chain recombines TRBV28 with TRBJ1-2; no clear D. Germline values: CDR1 MDHEN, CDR2 SYDVKM. V was trimmed by 6 bases and J by 6 bases, leaving 11 bases between them. The CDR3 totals 12 residues. CDR3: CASRLGPDGYTF. CDR3 bases: TGTGCCAGCAGGCTAGGGCCTGATGGCTACACCTTC.

Notes on this clone: The identical CDR3 is also encoded by other nucleotide sequences in the sample. The V call is TRBV2, the J call TRBJ1-1; a weak D match, TRBD1 (5 bases). The CDR3 covers 12 residues. Germline V gene sequence: CDR1 SNHLY, CDR2 FYNNEI. Trimming pared 2 bases from V and 5 bases from J, leaving 6 bases between. This CDR3 is CASSERGTEAFF. The CDR3 coding sequence is TGTGCCAGCAGTGAACGGGGGACTGAAGCTTTCTTT.

The gene calls are TRBV11-2 and TRBJ2-3; D assignment may be TRBD1 or TRBD2 (5 bases each). The germline gives CDR1 SGHAT, CDR2 FQNNGV. Trimming took off 6 bases at V and 4 bases at J, with 5 bases between the two ends. The CDR3 contains 11 residues. The CDR3 DNA is TGTGCCAGCAGGGGGGCAGATACGCAGTATTTT. It specifies CASRGADTQYF.

This clone has only a few counts. The chain uses TRBV15 and TRBJ2-7; 7 bases agree with TRBD1. Losses at the gene ends were 5 bases for V and 3 bases for J; bases not matched to a gene: 7. Germline CDR1 is LNHNV and CDR2 is YYDKDF (reference sequence). This CDR3 is 14 amino acids long. CDR3 residues: CATSLRDSIYEQYF. In DNA, the CDR3 is TGTGCCACCAGCCTACGGGACAGCATCTACGAGCAGTACTTC.

The chain is built from TRBV28 and TRBJ2-2; D is perhaps TRBD2 (7 bases). Trimming stripped 5 bases from V and 5 bases from J, with 12 bases between. The CDR3 loop spans 14 amino acids. Germline V gives CDR1 MDHEN, CDR2 SYDVKM. CDR3 bases: TGTGCCAGCAGTGCCGGGGGGCGTACCGGGGAGCTGTTTTTT. As protein: CASSAGGRTGELFF. The entire variable domain, with the rest obtained from reference TRBV28 and TRBJ2-2, is as follows: DVKVTQSSRYLVKRTGEKVFLECVQDMDHENMFWYRQDPGLGLRLIYFSYDVKMKEKGDIPEGYSVSREKKERFSLILESASTNQTSMYLCASSAGGRTGELFFGEGSRLTVL.

This chain uses TRBV6-1 with TRBJ1-5; a weak D match, TRBD1 (5 bases). V was trimmed by 1 base and J by 5 bases, leaving 12 bases between them. This CDR3 is built from 15 residues. Looked up from germline, CDR1 is MNHNS and CDR2 is SASEGT. The CDR3 spells CASSEDVAGYQPQHF. CDR3 sequence (DNA): TGTGCCAGCAGTGAAGACGTTGCAGGGTATCAGCCCCAGCATTTT.

The V gene is TRBV7-2, the J gene TRBJ1-6, with D maybe TRBD1 (5 bases). Germline V CDR1 and CDR2: SGHTA, FQGNSA. The CDR3 is 14 amino acids. Trimming left V 5 bases short and J 8 bases short, with 13 bases between. The CDR3 DNA is TGTGCCAGCAGCCTGACAGAGATATATTCACCCCTCCACTTT. Amino acids: CASSLTEIYSPLHF. Supplemented by reference TRBV7-2 and TRBJ1-6, the full variable domain reads GAGVSQSPSNKVTEKGKDVELRCDPISGHTALYWYRQSLGQGLEFLIYFQGNSAPDKSGLPSDRFSAERTGGSVSTLTIQRTQQEDSAVYLCASSLTEIYSPLHFGNGTRLTVT.

V gene TRBV4-2 combines with J gene TRBJ2-2; the D gene could be TRBD1 or TRBD2 (5 bases each). Germline lookup yields CDR1 LGHNA and CDR2 YNFKEQ. The CDR3 length is 15 residues. V lost 0 bases and J 2 bases, leaving 7 bases between the germline ends. CDR3 bases: TGTGCCAGCAGCCAAGATCGGGGCAACACCGGGGAGCTGTTTTTT. Translation gives CASSQDRGNTGELFF.

This chain joins TRBV20-1 and TRBJ1-1; D call uncertain. Trimming stripped 5 bases from V and 11 bases from J, with 15 bases between. CDR1 DFQATT and CDR2 SNEGSKA come from the germline V gene (reference sequence). This CDR3 comprises 11 residues. CDR3 DNA sequence: TGCAGTGCTCACCTTGAGGCGGGGGCTTTCTTT. Amino acids: CSAHLEAGAFF.

The chain uses TRBV2 and TRBJ1-5; D may be TRBD1 (6 bases). The V and J ends lost 5 bases and 0 bases respectively, with 11 bases between them. This CDR3 spans 15 amino acids. Germline CDR1 and CDR2: SNHLY and FYNNEI. The CDR3: CASSTDRPSNQPQHF. In DNA, the CDR3 is TGTGCCAGCAGTACTGACAGGCCTAGCAATCAGCCCCAGCATTTT.